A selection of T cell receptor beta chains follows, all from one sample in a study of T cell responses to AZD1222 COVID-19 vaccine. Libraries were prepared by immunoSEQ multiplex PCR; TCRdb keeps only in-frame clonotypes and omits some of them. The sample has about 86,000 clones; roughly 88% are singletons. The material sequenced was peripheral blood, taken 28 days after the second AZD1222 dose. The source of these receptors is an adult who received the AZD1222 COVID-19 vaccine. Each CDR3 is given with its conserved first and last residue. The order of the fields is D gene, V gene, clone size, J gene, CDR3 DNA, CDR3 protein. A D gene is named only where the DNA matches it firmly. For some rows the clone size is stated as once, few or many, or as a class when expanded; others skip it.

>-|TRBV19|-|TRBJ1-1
TGTGCCAGTAATCGGCCAGGTACTAACACTGAAGCTTTCTTT
CASNRPGTNTEAFF
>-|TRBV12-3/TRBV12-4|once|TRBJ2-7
TGTGCCAGCAGTTTAACCGGGGACGAGCAGTACTTC
CASSLTGDEQYF
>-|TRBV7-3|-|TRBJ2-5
TGTGCCAGCAGCTCGGACTCCCAAGAGACCCAGTACTTC
CASSSDSQETQYF
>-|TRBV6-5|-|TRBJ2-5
TGTGCCAGCAGAGGGACACTACCCCAAGAGACCCAGTACTTC
CASRGTLPQETQYF
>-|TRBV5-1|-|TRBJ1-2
TGCGCCAGCAGGGGGACGGGCTCTATTTTAGATGGCTACACCTTC
CASRGTGSILDGYTF
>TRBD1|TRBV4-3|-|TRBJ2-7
TGCGCCAGCAGCCACCGGACAGGGGACGAGCAGTACTTC
CASSHRTGDEQYF
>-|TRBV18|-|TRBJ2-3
TGTGCCAGCTCACCACCCAGCACAGATACGCAGTATTTT
CASSPPSTDTQYF
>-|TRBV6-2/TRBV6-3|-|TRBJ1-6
TGTGCCAGCAGTTACTCGGTTGACCTTTCACCCCTCCACTTT
CASSYSVDLSPLHF
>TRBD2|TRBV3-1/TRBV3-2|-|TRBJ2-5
TGTGCCAGCAGTCCCCTTAGCGGGAGTTGGGAGACCCAGTACTTC
CASSPLSGSWETQYF
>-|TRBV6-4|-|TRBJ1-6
TGTGCCAGCAGTGACTCAAGGGACTCACCCCTCCACTTT
CASSDSRDSPLHF
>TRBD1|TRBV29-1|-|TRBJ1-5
TGCAGCGCCCCACCACAGACCCCAAAGGGACAGGGGGTCTGTAGCAATCAGCCCCAGCATTTT
CSAPPQTPKGQGVCSNQPQHF
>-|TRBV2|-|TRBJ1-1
TGTGCCAGCAGAAAGGGGAGTAGTAGCACTGAAGCTTTCTTT
CASRKGSSSTEAFF
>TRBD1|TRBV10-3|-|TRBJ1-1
TGTGCCATCAGTGAGTCAATAGGACAGGGAATGAACACTGAAGCTTTCTTT
CAISESIGQGMNTEAFF
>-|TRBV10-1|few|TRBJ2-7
TGCGCCAGCAGTGTCGGGAGTCCCACCCTCGAGCAGTACTTC
CASSVGSPTLEQYF
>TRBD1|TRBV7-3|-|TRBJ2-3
TGTGCCAGTCAGGGGGCAACAGATACGCAGTATTTT
CASQGATDTQYF
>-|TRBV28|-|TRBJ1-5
TGTGCCAGCAGCCGCGGGGCAGGGAGCAATCAGCCCCAGCATTTT
CASSRGAGSNQPQHF
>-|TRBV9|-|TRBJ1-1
TGTGCCAGCAGCGTAGGGGGCGACAGCACTGAAGCTTTCTTT
CASSVGGDSTEAFF
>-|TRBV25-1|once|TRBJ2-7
TGTGCCAGCAGTGGTACCCCCGACAGGCTCTACGAGCAGTACTTC
CASSGTPDRLYEQYF
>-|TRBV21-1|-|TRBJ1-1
TGTGCCAGCAGCTCATTTTGTGAGGGTGAGGAAGCTTTCTTT
CASSSFCEGEEAFF